This record concerns one T cell receptor (beta chain) sequence. Its antigen is as yet unknown. The sample is drawn from a study of beta chain features in type 1 diabetes. Study findings and constraints: Cells expressing TCR highly could be over-represented by cDNA sequencing.

Purity exceeding 98% was reached by all sorted populations. Reverse transcribing all isolated RNA meant expressed TCRB transcripts were sequenced. Here immunoSEQ multiplex PCR was the method, and the copy in TCRdb shows in-frame clones only, minus some. The sample includes hundreds of thousands of clones, roughly 16% of them seen just once. After removal of 5 bases from V and 5 bases from J, the junction contained 7 bases not matched to a gene. CDR3 length: 14 residues. The V gene's germline CDR1 is LNHNV and CDR2 YYDKDF (reference sequence). This receptor was identified in a man younger than 35 in good health. The chain couples TRBV15 to TRBJ2-5; 8 positions match TRBD1. Sequenced sample: naive CD4+ T cells from blood. CDR3: CATSPTGAGETQYF. The DNA of the CDR3 is TGTGCCACCAGCCCGACAGGGGCGGGGGAGACCCAGTACTTC.